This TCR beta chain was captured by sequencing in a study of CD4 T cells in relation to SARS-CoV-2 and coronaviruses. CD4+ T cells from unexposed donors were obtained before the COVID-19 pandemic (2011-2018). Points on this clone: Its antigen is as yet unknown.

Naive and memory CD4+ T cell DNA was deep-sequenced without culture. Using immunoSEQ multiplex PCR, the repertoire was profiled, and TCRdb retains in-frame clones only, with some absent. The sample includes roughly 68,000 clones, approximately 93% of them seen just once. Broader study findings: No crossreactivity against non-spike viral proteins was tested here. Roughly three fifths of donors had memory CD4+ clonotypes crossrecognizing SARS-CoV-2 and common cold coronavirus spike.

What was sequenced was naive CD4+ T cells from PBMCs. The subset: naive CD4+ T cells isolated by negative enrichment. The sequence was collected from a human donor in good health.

The CDR3 spells CASSFTGTGQFEQYF. CDR3 DNA: TGTGCCAGCAGCTTTACCGGGACAGGGCAATTCGAGCAGTACTTC. The chain has TRBV7-2 and TRBJ2-7, with 9 bases that match TRBD1. Germline assignment: CDR1 SGHTA and CDR2 FQGNSA. V lost 3 bases, J lost 6 bases, and 9 bases stayed unmatched. The CDR3 has 15 amino acids.